These 10 T cell receptor beta chains were all obtained from the same sample, sequenced in a study of tumor-infiltrating lymphocytes in primary liver carcinoma. Both RNA and DNA were isolated together from approximately 20-30 mg of bulk tissue that had not been sorted. The authors made TCR beta cDNA from around 500 ng total RNA with a constant-region primer. TCR beta libraries came from three nested multiplex PCR rounds using slightly modified ARM-PCR. A C-beta reverse primer was combined with TRBV1-TRBV30 forward primers in the first two PCR rounds, and each round had around 11 cycles. One entry per CDR3 protein results from TCRdb running MiXCR on the multiplex PCR reads. The sample includes under 150,000 distinct CDR3 sequences, approximately 68% seen only once; the top ten take over 7.5%. The sequencing sample was made of tumor-adjacent normal liver tissue. Receptors were obtained from a woman in her fifties or sixties with primary liver carcinoma and hepatitis B virus infection.

The gene calls are TRBV12-3 or TRBV12-4 and TRBJ1-2, with unresolved D. Trimming left V 1 base short and J 3 bases short, with 12 bases between. The CDR3 length is 15 residues. DNA for the CDR3: TGTGCCAGCAGTTTAGGTCTCTCCCACGACTATGGCTACACCTTC. Protein sequence: CASSLGLSHDYGYTF.

This clonotype was counted at least ten times. J is TRBJ2-7 and V is TRBV27, with TRBD1 matching over 11 bases. Trimming cost V 3 bases and J 4 bases; bases outside gene matches: 5. CDR1 is MNHEY and CDR2 is SMNVEV in the germline V gene (reference sequence). The CDR3 is made up of 15 amino acids. The CDR3: CASSFLGQGDYEQYF. The DNA for the CDR3 is TGTGCCAGCAGTTTTTTGGGACAGGGGGATTACGAGCAGTACTTC.

As concerns this clonotype: One junction end disagrees with the germline gene, perhaps due to a read error. CDR3 DNA: TGTGCCAGCTGCTTCTCGGTAGGGGACGGTGAAATACTGTTTTTT. This translates into CASCFSVGDGEILFF. This chain uses TRBV11-2 with TRBJ1-4, with D tentatively TRBD1 (5 bases). CDR3 length equals 15 residues. Germline-derived CDR1 and CDR2 are SGHAT and FQNNGV.

This chain joins TRBV28 and TRBJ2-3; 7 bases fit TRBD2. The CDR3 runs 16 residues. V was pared by 5 bases and J by 9 bases, with 17 bases of the junction left unmatched. Germline CDR1 MDHEN, CDR2 SYDVKM. The CDR3 DNA is TGTGCCAGCAGTCCCCCCCCTAGCGTCGGGGGAGGGACGCAGTATTTT. Translating it yields CASSPPPSVGGGTQYF.

Points on this clonotype: Without the conserved terminal phenylalanine or tryptophan, this CDR3 likely stems from a read error. No DNA is shown, since the ends of the CDR3 on it are uncertain; the CDR3 is the one TCRdb lists. The chain recombines TRBV11-2 with TRBJ2-1. The CDR3 spans 17 residues, counting both ends. Germline CDR1 is SGHAT and CDR2 is FQNNGV. CDR3 in amino acids: CAISFTQLRSSYNELFL.

To note about this clonotype: Given the absence of the conserved phenylalanine or tryptophan at the CDR3 end, a read error is likely. The CDR3 DNA reads TGTGCCAGCAGCTCCGCCGTGGGGGGCAACACTGATGCTTTCTAT. It is translated as CASSSAVGGNTDAFY. The chain recombines TRBV7-8 with TRBJ1-1, with a weak D call TRBD1 (6 bases). Germline values: CDR1 SGHVS, CDR2 FQNEAQ. There are 15 residues in the CDR3.

With respect to this clonotype: Given a much more abundant clone one base away, this may be a read error. The rearrangement joins TRBV5-1 to TRBJ2-2; TRBD2 matches 9 bases. The CDR3 consists of 15 residues. Germline assignment: CDR1 SGHRS and CDR2 YFSETQ. The CDR3 DNA is TGCGCCAGCAGCTTGGCACTAGCGGGTACCGGGGACCTGTTTTTT. Residues: CASSLALAGTGDLFF.

This clonotype was seen a single time. Sequence at one end of the junction differs from germline and may be a read error. CDR3 loop: CTSSDVPSGFLRAVF. CDR3 sequence (DNA): TGTACCAGCAGTGACGTTCCTAGCGGGTTCCTACGAGCAGTCTTC. The rearrangement joins TRBV6-1 to TRBJ2-7; the match to TRBD2 covers 8 bases. The CDR3 runs 15 residues. The germline V gene has CDR1 MNHNS and CDR2 SASEGT.

There are many counts of this clonotype. The V and J genes are TRBV6-1 and TRBJ1-1; D is unclear. The germline V gene encodes CDR1 MNHNS and CDR2 SASEGT. The CDR3 is 14 residues long. The ends were cut back, 8 bases at V and 6 bases at J, with 19 bases in the middle. This CDR3 reads CASVSQKSHPEAFF. CDR3 bases: TGTGCCAGCGTTAGCCAGAAGTCCCACCCTGAAGCTTTCTTT.

Of note for this clonotype: Without the conserved terminal phenylalanine or tryptophan, this CDR3 likely stems from a read error. Here the CDR3 DNA reads TGTGCCAGCAGCCAACGATTTTCGGACCCCAATCAGCCCCAGCATCTT. This sequence encodes CASSQRFSDPNQPQHL. The chain uses TRBV4-1 and TRBJ1-5; D is uncertain. This CDR3 comprises 16 residues. Germline V gives CDR1 MGHRA, CDR2 YSYEKL.